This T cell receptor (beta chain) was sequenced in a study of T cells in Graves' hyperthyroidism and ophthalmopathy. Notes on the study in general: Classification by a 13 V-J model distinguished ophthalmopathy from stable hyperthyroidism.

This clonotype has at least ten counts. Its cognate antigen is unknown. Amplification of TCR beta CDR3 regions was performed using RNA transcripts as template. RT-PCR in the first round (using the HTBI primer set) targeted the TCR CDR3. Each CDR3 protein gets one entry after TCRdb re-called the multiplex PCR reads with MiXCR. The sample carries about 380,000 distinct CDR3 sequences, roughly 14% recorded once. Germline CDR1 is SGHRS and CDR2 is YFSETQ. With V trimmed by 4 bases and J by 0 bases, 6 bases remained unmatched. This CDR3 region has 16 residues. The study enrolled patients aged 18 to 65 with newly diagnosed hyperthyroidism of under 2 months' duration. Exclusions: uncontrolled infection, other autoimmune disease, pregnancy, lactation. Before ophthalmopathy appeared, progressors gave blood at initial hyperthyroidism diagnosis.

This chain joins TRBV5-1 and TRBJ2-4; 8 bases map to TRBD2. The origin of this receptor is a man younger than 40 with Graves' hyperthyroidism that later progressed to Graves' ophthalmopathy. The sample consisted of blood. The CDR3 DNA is TGCGCCAGCAGCCCGGGAGGGGGGCTAGCCAAAAACATTCAGTACTTC. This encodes CASSPGGGLAKNIQYF.